This TCR beta chain is drawn from a study of blood T cell repertoires in COVID-19. The wider study: T cells, B-cell-depleted T cells, or PBMCs provided the cDNA or gDNA that served as material.

Original methodology: It was from reference gene primer amplification that nucleated cell counts were estimated. The data were produced by immunoSEQ multiplex PCR, yet TCRdb's version contains in-frame clones alone and is incomplete. V and J calls and clone size are those listed in that table; D and trimming were worked out from the DNA. The repertoire includes some 75,000 clones, approximately 91% of them detected once, and approximately 3% sits in the top ten. The clonotype comes from a man aged 65 to 85 with active or convalescent COVID-19. Sequencing input: peripheral blood.

The CDR3 region is CASSYDRGLNEKLFF. CDR3 DNA sequence: TGTGCCAGCAGCTACGACAGGGGGCTTAATGAAAAACTGTTTTTT. The chain couples TRBV5-5 to TRBJ1-4; 10 bases map to TRBD1. Trimming took 3 bases from V and 4 from J; bases not matched to a gene: 3. Germline values: CDR1 SGHKS, CDR2 YYEKEE (reference sequence). This CDR3 spans 15 amino acids.